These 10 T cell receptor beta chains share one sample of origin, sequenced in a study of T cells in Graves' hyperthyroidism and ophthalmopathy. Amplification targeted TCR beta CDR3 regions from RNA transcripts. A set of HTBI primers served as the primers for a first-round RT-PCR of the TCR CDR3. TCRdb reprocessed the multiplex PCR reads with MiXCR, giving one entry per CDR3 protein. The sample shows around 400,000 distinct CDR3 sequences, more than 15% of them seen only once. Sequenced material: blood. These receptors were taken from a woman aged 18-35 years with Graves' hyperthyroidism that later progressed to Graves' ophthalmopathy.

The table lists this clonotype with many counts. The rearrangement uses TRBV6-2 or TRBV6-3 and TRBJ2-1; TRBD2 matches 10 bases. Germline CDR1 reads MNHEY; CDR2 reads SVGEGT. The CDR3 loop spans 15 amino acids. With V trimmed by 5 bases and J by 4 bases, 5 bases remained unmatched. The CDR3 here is CASSPRLAGYNEQFF. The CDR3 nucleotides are TGTGCCAGCAGTCCGAGACTAGCGGGTTACAATGAGCAGTTCTTC.

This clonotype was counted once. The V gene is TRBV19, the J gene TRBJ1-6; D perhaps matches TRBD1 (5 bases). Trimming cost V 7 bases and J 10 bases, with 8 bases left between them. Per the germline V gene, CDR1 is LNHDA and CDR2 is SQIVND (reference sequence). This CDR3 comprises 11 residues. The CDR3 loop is CASKGQSPLHF. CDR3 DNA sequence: TGTGCCAGTAAGGGGCAATCACCCCTCCACTTT.

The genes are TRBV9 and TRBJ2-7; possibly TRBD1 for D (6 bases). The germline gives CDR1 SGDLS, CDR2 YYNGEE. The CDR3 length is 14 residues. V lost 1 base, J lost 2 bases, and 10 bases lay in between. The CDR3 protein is CASSVSRGAYEQYF. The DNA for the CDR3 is TGTGCCAGCAGCGTAAGCAGGGGAGCCTACGAGCAGTACTTC.

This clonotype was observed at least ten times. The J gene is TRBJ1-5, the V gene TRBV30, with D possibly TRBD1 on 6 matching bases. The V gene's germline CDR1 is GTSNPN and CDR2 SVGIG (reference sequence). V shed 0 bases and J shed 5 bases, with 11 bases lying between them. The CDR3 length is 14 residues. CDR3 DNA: TGTGCCTGGAGTGTACGGGGGGGCCATCAGCCCCAGCATTTT. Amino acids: CAWSVRGGHQPQHF.

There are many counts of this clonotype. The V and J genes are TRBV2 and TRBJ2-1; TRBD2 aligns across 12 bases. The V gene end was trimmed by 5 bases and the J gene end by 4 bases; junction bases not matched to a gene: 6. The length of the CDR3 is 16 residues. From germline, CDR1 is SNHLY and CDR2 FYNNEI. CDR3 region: CASSYAGTSGYNEQFF. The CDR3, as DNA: TGTGCCAGCAGTTACGCCGGGACTAGCGGGTACAATGAGCAGTTCTTC.

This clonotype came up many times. CDR3 amino acids: CASSLSPPTSGTSSTDTQYF. The CDR3 bases are TGTGCCAGCAGTTTATCCCCCCCAACTAGCGGGACATCCTCGACAGATACGCAGTATTTT. V usage is TRBV28 and J usage is TRBJ2-3; TRBD2 matches 10 bases. Germline V gives CDR1 MDHEN, CDR2 SYDVKM. Unmatched junction bases numbered 16, after V lost 1 base and J lost 3 bases. This CDR3 is 20 amino acids long.

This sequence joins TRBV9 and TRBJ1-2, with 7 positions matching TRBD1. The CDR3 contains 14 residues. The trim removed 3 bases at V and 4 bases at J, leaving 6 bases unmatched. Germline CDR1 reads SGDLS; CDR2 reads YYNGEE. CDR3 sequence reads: CASSGGDRTYGYTF. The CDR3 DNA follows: TGTGCCAGCAGCGGAGGGGACAGAACCTATGGCTACACCTTC. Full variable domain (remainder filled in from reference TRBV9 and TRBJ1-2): DSGVTQTPKHLITATGQRVTLRCSPRSGDLSVYWYQQSLDQGLQFLIQYYNGEERAKGNILERFSAQQFPDLHSELNLSSLELGDSALYFCASSGGDRTYGYTFGSGTRLTVV.

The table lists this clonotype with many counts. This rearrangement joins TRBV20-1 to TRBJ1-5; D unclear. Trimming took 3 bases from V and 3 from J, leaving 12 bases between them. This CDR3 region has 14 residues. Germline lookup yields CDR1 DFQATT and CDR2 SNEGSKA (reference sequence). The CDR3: CSASQVSSNQPQHF. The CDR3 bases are TGCAGTGCTAGCCAGGTCTCCTCCAATCAGCCCCAGCATTTT.

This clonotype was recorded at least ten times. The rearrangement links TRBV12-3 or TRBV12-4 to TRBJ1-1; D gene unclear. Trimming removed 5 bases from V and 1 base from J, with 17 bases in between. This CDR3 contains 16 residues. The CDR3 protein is CASSRARWEGNTEAFF. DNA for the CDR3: TGTGCCAGCAGTCGGGCCCGATGGGAGGGGAACACTGAAGCTTTCTTT.

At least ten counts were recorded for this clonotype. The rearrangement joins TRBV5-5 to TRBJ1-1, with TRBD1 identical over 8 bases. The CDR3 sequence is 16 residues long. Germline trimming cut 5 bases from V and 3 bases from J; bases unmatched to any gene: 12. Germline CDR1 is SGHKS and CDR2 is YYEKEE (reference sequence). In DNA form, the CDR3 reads TGTGCCAGCAGTTCCGGACAGGGAAGAACCTACACTGAAGCTTTCTTT. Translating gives CASSSGQGRTYTEAFF.